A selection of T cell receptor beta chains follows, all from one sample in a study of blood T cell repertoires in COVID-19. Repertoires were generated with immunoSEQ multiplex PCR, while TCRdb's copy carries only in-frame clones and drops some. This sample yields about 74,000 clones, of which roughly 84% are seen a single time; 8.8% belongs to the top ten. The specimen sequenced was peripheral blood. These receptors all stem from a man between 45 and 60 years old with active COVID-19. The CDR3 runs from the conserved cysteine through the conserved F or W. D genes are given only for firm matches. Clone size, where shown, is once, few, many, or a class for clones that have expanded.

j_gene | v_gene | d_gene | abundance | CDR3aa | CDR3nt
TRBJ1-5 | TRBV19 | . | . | CASRENSPILPQHF | TGTGCCAGTAGGGAAAACAGCCCCATTCTGCCCCAGCATTTT
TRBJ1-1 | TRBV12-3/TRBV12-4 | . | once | CASSLGQHTEAFF | TGTGCCAGCAGTTTAGGACAGCACACTGAAGCTTTCTTT
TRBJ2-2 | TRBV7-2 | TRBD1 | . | CASSFRDRATGELFF | TGTGCCAGCAGCTTCAGAGACAGGGCCACCGGGGAGCTGTTTTTT
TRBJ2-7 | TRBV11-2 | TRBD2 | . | CASSKSGNEQYF | TGTGCCAGCAGCAAAAGCGGGAACGAGCAGTACTTC
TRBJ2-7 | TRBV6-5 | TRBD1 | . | CASSLRDRGYEQYF | TGTGCCAGCAGTCTCCGGGACAGGGGCTACGAGCAGTACTTC
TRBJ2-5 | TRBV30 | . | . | CAWSAGGPGETQYF | TGTGCCTGGAGTGCCGGGGGGCCAGGGGAGACCCAGTACTTC
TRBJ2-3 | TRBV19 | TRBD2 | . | CASSTGGPDTQYF | TGTGCCAGTAGTACGGGGGGGCCAGATACGCAGTATTTT
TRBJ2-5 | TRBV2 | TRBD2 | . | CASGGLEGETQYF | TGTGCCAGCGGTGGACTAGAAGGAGAGACCCAGTACTTC
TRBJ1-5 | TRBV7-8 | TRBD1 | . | CASSTRDRVNQPQHF | TGTGCCAGCAGCACCAGGGACAGGGTAAATCAGCCCCAGCATTTT
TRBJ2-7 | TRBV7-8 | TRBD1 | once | CASSFGTGPYEQYF | TGTGCCAGCAGCTTCGGGACAGGACCATACGAGCAGTACTTC
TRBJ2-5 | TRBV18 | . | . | CASSPMGAVQETQYF | TGTGCCAGCTCACCCATGGGAGCAGTACAAGAGACCCAGTACTTC
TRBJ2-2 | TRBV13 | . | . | CASLMWLRGGELFF | TGTGCCAGTCTCATGTGGCTTCGAGGCGGGGAGCTGTTTTTT
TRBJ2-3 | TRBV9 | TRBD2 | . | CASSVDLAGGTDTQYF | TGTGCCAGCAGCGTAGATCTAGCGGGGGGCACAGATACGCAGTATTTT
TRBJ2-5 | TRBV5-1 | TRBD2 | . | CASSRGESRETQYF | TGCGCCAGCAGCCGGGGGGAAAGTCGGGAGACCCAGTACTTC
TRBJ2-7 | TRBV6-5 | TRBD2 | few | CASTPGRARFEQYF | TGTGCCAGCACCCCGGGGAGGGCCCGTTTTGAGCAGTACTTC
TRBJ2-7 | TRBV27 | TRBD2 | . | CASSWGLAGEREQYF | TGTGCCAGCAGTTGGGGACTAGCGGGAGAACGGGAGCAGTACTTC
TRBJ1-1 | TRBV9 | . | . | CASSGTVSNTEAFF | TGTGCCAGCAGCGGTACGGTCTCGAACACTGAAGCTTTCTTT
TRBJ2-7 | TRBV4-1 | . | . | CASSPGLRGIYEQYF | TGCGCCAGCAGCCCGGGACTCCGGGGAATCTACGAGCAGTACTTC
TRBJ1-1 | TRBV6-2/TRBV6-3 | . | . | CASSLQTGYTEAFF | TGTGCCAGCAGTCTCCAAACAGGGTACACTGAAGCTTTCTTT
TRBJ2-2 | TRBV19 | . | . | CASTPNSGTGELFF | TGTGCCAGTACTCCTAATTCGGGGACCGGGGAGCTGTTTTTT
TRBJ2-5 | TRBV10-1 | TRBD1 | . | CANPGQVQETQYF | TGCGCCAACCCAGGACAGGTCCAAGAGACCCAGTACTTC
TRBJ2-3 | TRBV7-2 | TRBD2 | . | CASSQRGGRGTDTQYF | TGTGCCAGCAGCCAAAGGGGCGGGAGGGGCACAGATACGCAGTATTTT
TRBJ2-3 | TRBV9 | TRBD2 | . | CASALAGDADTQYF | TGTGCCAGCGCCCTAGCGGGGGACGCAGATACGCAGTATTTT
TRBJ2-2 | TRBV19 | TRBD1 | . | CASSRATGTTGELFF | TGTGCCAGTAGTAGGGCGACAGGGACCACCGGGGAGCTGTTTTTT
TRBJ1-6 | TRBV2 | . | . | CASRSSGFSSYNSPLHF | TGTGCCAGCAGATCCTCCGGGTTCAGCTCCTATAATTCACCCCTCCACTTT
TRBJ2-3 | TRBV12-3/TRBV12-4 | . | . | CASSDGFADTQYF | TGTGCCAGCAGTGACGGGTTCGCAGATACGCAGTATTTT
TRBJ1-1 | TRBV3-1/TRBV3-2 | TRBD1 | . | CASSQGRVRGQGAFF | TGTGCCAGCAGCCAAGGGCGGGTCAGGGGGCAGGGAGCTTTCTTT
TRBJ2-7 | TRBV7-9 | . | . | CASSPSWGTTYEQYF | TGTGCCAGCAGCCCCTCGTGGGGCACGACCTACGAGCAGTACTTC
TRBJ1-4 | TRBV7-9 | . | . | CASSLRGLNEKLFF | TGTGCCAGCAGCTTACGAGGGCTTAATGAAAAACTGTTTTTT
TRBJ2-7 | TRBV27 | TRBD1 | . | CASTTGSSYEQYF | TGTGCCAGCACGACAGGGAGCTCCTACGAGCAGTACTTC
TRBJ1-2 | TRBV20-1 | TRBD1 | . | CSASLWQGGGGYTF | TGCAGTGCTAGTCTCTGGCAGGGGGGAGGCGGCTACACCTTC
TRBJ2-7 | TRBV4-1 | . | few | CASSQESRLGQHYEQYF | TGCGCCAGCAGCCAAGAATCTCGGCTAGGACAGCACTACGAGCAGTACTTC
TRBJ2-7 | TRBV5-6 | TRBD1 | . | CASSLGTGFYEQYF | TGTGCCAGCAGCTTGGGGACAGGGTTCTACGAGCAGTACTTC
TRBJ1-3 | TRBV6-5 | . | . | CASSLTLAGNTIYF | TGTGCCAGCAGTTTGACACTAGCGGGAAACACCATATATTTT
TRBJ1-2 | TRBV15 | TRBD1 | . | CATSRERGLYGYTF | TGTGCCACCAGCAGAGAGAGGGGGCTCTATGGCTACACCTTC
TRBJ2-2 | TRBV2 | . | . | CASGSDSAGELFF | TGTGCCAGCGGGTCGGACAGTGCCGGGGAGCTGTTTTTT
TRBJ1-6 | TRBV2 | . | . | CASSALQARETYNSPLHF | TGTGCCAGCAGTGCCTTACAGGCTCGAGAGACCTATAATTCACCCCTCCACTTT
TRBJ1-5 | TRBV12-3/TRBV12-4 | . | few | CASSLMGGPQHF | TGTGCCAGCAGTTTAATGGGAGGGCCCCAGCATTTT
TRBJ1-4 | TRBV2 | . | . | CASSPDEKLFF | TGTGCCAGCAGTCCAGATGAAAAACTGTTTTTT
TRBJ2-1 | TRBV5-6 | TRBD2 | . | CASSNYGGAENEQFF | TGTGCCAGCAGCAACTACGGGGGGGCGGAAAATGAGCAGTTCTTC
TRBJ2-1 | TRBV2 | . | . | CASTPSVNEQFF | TGTGCCAGCACTCCCTCGGTAAATGAGCAGTTCTTC
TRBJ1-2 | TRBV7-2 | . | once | CASSPSWGTGGYTF | TGTGCCAGCAGCCCTTCGTGGGGTACGGGGGGCTACACCTTC
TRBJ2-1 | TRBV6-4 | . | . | CASSDSTGRDEQFF | TGTGCCAGCAGTGACTCCACAGGGCGGGATGAGCAGTTCTTC
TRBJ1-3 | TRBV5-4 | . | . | CASSSSTSGNTIYF | TGTGCCAGCAGCTCTAGTACTTCTGGAAACACCATATATTTT
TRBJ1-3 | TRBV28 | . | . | CASSFSGAGSGNTIYF | TGTGCCAGCAGTTTTAGTGGGGCAGGGTCTGGAAACACCATATATTTT